This T cell receptor beta chain was found in a study of relationships among human T cell subsets. Study-wide findings and caveats: V, D, J usage, CDR3 length and N-additions were similar across seven subsets. Over 60% of CD8+ cytotoxic sequences came from clones with over 100 reads.

Regulatory T cells were selected from positively selected CD4+ cells using anti-CD25 beads. T cell subsets were isolated with magnetic beads coated with subset-specific monoclonal antibodies. This CDR3 has 14 amino acids. Trimming cost V 0 bases and J 1 base, with 7 bases left between them. Germline CDR1 reads SGHRS; CDR2 reads YFSETQ. Only one count was recorded for this clonotype. The antigen remains unidentified. From mRNA, alpha and beta CDR3 regions were amplified using semiquantitative ARM-PCR. Exponential amplification used communal superprimers after tagged nested gene-specific primers in ARM-PCR. TCRdb re-analysed the multiplex PCR reads in MiXCR, keeping a single row per CDR3 protein. The data contain roughly 15,000 distinct CDR3 sequences, around 60% of them singletons.

The chain joins TRBV5-1 to TRBJ1-1; D not certain. Sequencing input: Tregs sorted from blood. The sequence was obtained from a man aged 35 to 55 in good health. CDR3 nucleotides: TGCGCCAGCAGCTTGGCAGCGGCGAACACTGAAGCTTTCTTT. Amino acid sequence: CASSLAAANTEAFF.